A single sample is the source of the 10 T cell receptor beta chains below, sequenced in a study of regulatory T cells in long-lasting Graves disease. The time point is: persistent/refractory GD, antithyroid drugs over 5 years with positive TRAb. Scientists built the TCR library using RNA that was extracted from PBMCs. Building the TCR beta libraries relied on iRepertoire HTBI primers, and CDR3 regions underwent Arm-PCR. TCRdb recomputed calls from the multiplex PCR reads with MiXCR, one row per CDR3 protein. Among 350,000 to 450,000 distinct CDR3 sequences listed, approximately 25% were seen once. This material consisted of peripheral blood mononuclear cells (PBMCs), taken when the disease was refractory, from a patient treated with antithyroid drugs. The receptors originated from a woman between 40 and 50 years old with Graves disease.

This chain joins TRBV7-9 and TRBJ1-5; a weak D match, TRBD1 (6 bases). This CDR3 is built from 15 residues. Trimming left V 1 base short and J 4 bases short, with 11 bases between. Germline lookup yields CDR1 SEHNR and CDR2 FQNEAQ (reference sequence). The CDR3 nucleotides are TGTGCCAGCAGCTTAGAGGACAGCCCAAATCAGCCCCAGCATTTT. It specifies CASSLEDSPNQPQHF.

This clonotype showed up many times. The V and J genes are TRBV2 and TRBJ2-5; D may correspond to TRBD1 or TRBD2 (5 bases each). Germline V gives CDR1 SNHLY, CDR2 FYNNEI. V was pared by 3 bases and J by 0 bases, with 14 bases between. The CDR3 covers 16 residues. The CDR3 spells CASSDAATGHQETQYF. DNA of the CDR3: TGTGCCAGCAGTGACGCGGCCACGGGGCACCAAGAGACCCAGTACTTC.

V usage is TRBV5-5 and J usage is TRBJ1-1, with TRBD1 identical over 9 bases. The CDR3 runs to 15 residues. CDR1 SGHKS and CDR2 YYEKEE come from the germline V gene (reference sequence). Trimming removed 1 base from V and 3 bases from J; junction bases left unmatched: 4. The chain's CDR3 is CASSLTGGMDTEAFF. CDR3 nucleotides: TGTGCCAGCAGCTTGACAGGGGGCATGGACACTGAAGCTTTCTTT.

V and J are TRBV27 and TRBJ1-1; D not certain. This CDR3 comprises 13 residues. V was shortened by 1 base and J by 5 bases, with 8 bases between the two germline ends. Germline CDR1 MNHEY, CDR2 SMNVEV (reference sequence). The CDR3 bases are TGTGCCAGCAGTTTATATTTTCAGACTGAAGCTTTCTTT. It encodes CASSLYFQTEAFF.

This clonotype was seen only once. DNA for the CDR3: TGTGCCAGCAGCCAAAGCACAGGGGGTCAGCCCCAGCATTTT. It is translated as CASSQSTGGQPQHF. The chain uses TRBV28 and TRBJ1-5; 8 bases align to TRBD1. V gave up 6 bases and J gave up 6 bases; unmatched junction bases: 7. CDR3 length: 14 residues. Per the germline V gene, CDR1 is MDHEN and CDR2 is SYDVKM.

This clonotype was found many times. The chain uses TRBV27 and TRBJ1-6; D unclear. The CDR3 loop spans 13 amino acids. Per germline, CDR1 MNHEY and CDR2 SMNVEV (reference sequence). V was shortened by 8 bases and J by 9 bases, with 14 bases between the two germline ends. The CDR3 nucleotides are TGTGCCAGCTCCGGTACATCCGGTTCACCCCTCCACTTT. Translation: CASSGTSGSPLHF.

The chain couples TRBV20-1 to TRBJ1-5, with a weak D call TRBD1 (5 bases). The CDR3 runs to 16 residues. The germline gives CDR1 DFQATT, CDR2 SNEGSKA (reference sequence). V was trimmed by 0 bases and J by 2 bases, leaving 14 bases between them. CDR3 region: CSARDGTGSGNQPQHF. DNA of the CDR3: TGCAGTGCTAGAGATGGGACGGGGAGTGGCAATCAGCCCCAGCATTTT.

Regarding this clonotype: At one boundary the junction diverges from the germline segment, which might be a read error. The chain uses TRBV6-2 or TRBV6-3 and TRBJ2-4; the D gene could be TRBD1 or TRBD2 (5 bases each). CDR3 length: 13 residues. CDR1 and CDR2 (germline): MNHEY, SVGEGT. This CDR3 is CASGWGYVGRRIF. The CDR3 DNA sequence: TGTGCCAGCGGGTGGGGGTACGTAGGGCGACGGATCTTC.

The chain carries TRBV28 and TRBJ2-3, with D possibly matching TRBD1 (6 bases). The V and J ends lost 5 bases and 5 bases respectively, with 14 bases between them. This CDR3 is 14 amino acids long. The germline gives CDR1 MDHEN, CDR2 SYDVKM. CDR3 in DNA: TGTGCCAGCAGTAGAACAGGGCCCGGAGATACGCAGTATTTT. It yields the protein CASSRTGPGDTQYF.

The rearrangement joins TRBV4-1 to TRBJ1-1; possibly TRBD1 for D (6 bases). CDR1 is MGHRA and CDR2 is YSYEKL in the germline V gene. CDR3 length: 13 amino acids. Trimming left V 1 base short and J 8 bases short, with 11 bases between. In DNA form, the CDR3 reads TGCGCCAGCAGCCAAGGAAAGGGGGGGGAAGCTTTCTTT. This gives the protein CASSQGKGGEAFF.